This T cell receptor (beta chain) was captured by sequencing in a study of neoadjuvant anti-PD-1 for oral cavity cancer. Time point noted: after neoadjuvant nivolumab, at surgical resection. Patients had HPV-negative, locally advanced oral cavity squamous cell carcinoma. General observations from the study: Post-treatment tumors with larger preexisting clones showed more shrinkage.

Survey sequencing of tumors mostly used approximately 5.2 ug DNA, two replicates. TCRdb keeps only in-frame clones here, not all; method: immunoSEQ multiplex PCR. The sample holds 14,000 to 15,000 clones, roughly 41% seen once. As regards this clone: The antigen remains undetermined.

The specimen was tumor tissue, collected after nivolumab (anti-PD-1) treatment. The receptor was derived from a person aged 40 to 85 with oral cavity squamous cell carcinoma.

CDR3 in DNA: TGTGCCAGCAGTTTCGACCCCCCCCGGGCCCAGTACTTC. It translates to CASSFDPPRAQYF. The rearrangement joins TRBV27 to TRBJ2-5, with D hard to call. The CDR3 contains 13 residues. V shed 3 bases and J shed 9 bases, with 14 bases lying between them. CDR1 MNHEY and CDR2 SMNVEV come from the germline V gene (reference sequence).